This TCR beta chain was identified during a study of cytomegalovirus exposure and HLA in healthy donors listed by TCRdb under 2017. About the investigation overall: The 500 to 700 repertoires of the first cohort and the 95 to 150 validation repertoires were produced on the same platform, according to a later analysis. In addition to the first cohort of roughly 700 subjects, a separate validation cohort of 130 or so different subjects was used. The study aimed to test whether cataloging public T cell receptors could reveal signatures of past pathogen exposure. To predict cytomegalovirus infection status, the study brought together high-throughput TCR immunosequencing, statistical association of individual TCRs with disease status, and machine learning.

The library was made by the immunoSEQ multiplex PCR assay. The study's own analysis went as follows. A statistical classification framework was built to diagnose cytomegalovirus status from the catalog of TCR beta chain sequences. TCRdb obtained this table from immuneACCESS and retained in-frame rearrangements with V and J assigned. These tables miss some clones; where compared with another copy, unresolved V genes account for less than half of the shortfall, and the remainder is unexplained. V, J and clone size were drawn from that table, and D and trimming were deduced from the DNA. This sample holds roughly 190,000 clones; around nine tenths were observed only once. The ten largest clonotypes hold approximately 7% of the sample. Including the terminal cysteine and phenylalanine, the CDR3 comprises 13 residues. Only CDR3 DNA is held: 39 bases, read in frame from base 1. V lost 6 bases and J lost 6 bases, and the count of bases not matched to a germline gene is 6. From the germline V gene, CDR1 is MGHRA and CDR2 is YSYEKL.

Donors formed part of the validation cohort, which comprised 120 subjects and was distinct from the first cohort of under 850 subjects. As concerns this clone: What antigen it recognizes has not been identified. It has no much larger one-base neighbor in the sample; base qualities were not kept.

The study at large found these results: Subsequent analysis determined that TCRs grouped into clusters in the first cohort also showed a tendency toward co-occurrence across the 120 or so validation repertoires, and 94% of cluster scores exceeded 0. The classifier was reported to diagnose cytomegalovirus status with high specificity and sensitivity in both the original and validation cohorts. In vitro tests confirmed that a few of the cytomegalovirus-associated TCR beta chains recognize cytomegalovirus antigens. Most TCR sequences were observed very rarely across donors, whereas some public TCRs were present in many individuals. It was suggested by the authors that the approach could potentially be generalized to other disease states and immunological phenotypes. The study gave a list of 150 to 200 TCR beta chains associated with cytomegalovirus. A later analysis lacked HLA typing for the validation cohort, so it scored co-occurrence in that cohort across all 120 or so repertoires.

The chain links TRBV4-1 with TRBJ2-7, with 9 bases in between that match TRBD1. This receptor was identified in a man aged 25-40 years in good health and CMV-seropositive. Sequenced material: PBMCs. In nucleotides, the sequence is TGCGCCAGCAGGGTACAGGGGGCGTCCGAGCAGTACTTC. It specifies CASRVQGASEQYF.